One sample yielded the 10 T cell receptor beta chains listed below, sequenced in a study of blood T cell repertoires in COVID-19. Libraries were prepared by immunoSEQ multiplex PCR; TCRdb keeps only in-frame clonotypes and omits some of them. Of roughly 150,000 clones detected, over 75% appear once; the ten largest clones hold about 5.7%. Specimen: PBMCs or T cells enriched from blood (not recorded which). These receptors originate from a woman aged 35 to 49 with acute COVID-19.

The chain joins TRBV25-1 to TRBJ2-1, with 9 bases lining up with TRBD2. Unmatched junction bases numbered 5, after V lost 7 bases and J lost 4 bases. This CDR3 region has 14 residues. Germline V lookup: CDR1 MGHDK, CDR2 SYGVNS. The CDR3 region has the DNA TGTGCCAGCACTCCTAGCGGGATGTACAATGAGCAGTTCTTC. This codes for CASTPSGMYNEQFF. The full variable domain, completed using reference TRBV25-1 and TRBJ2-1, is EADIYQTPRYLVIGTGKKITLECSQTMGHDKMYWYQQDPGMELHLIHYSYGVNSTEKGDLSSESTVSRIRTEHFPLTLESARPSHTSQYLCASTPSGMYNEQFFGPGTRLTVL.

V is TRBV3-1 (or the pseudogene TRBV3-2) and J is TRBJ1-6; perhaps TRBD1 as D (6 bases). The V and J ends lost 4 bases and 5 bases respectively, with 9 bases between them. This CDR3 is built from 14 residues. Per germline, CDR1 LGHDT and CDR2 YNNKEL (reference sequence). The CDR3 coding sequence is TGTGCCAGCAGCCCCGGACAGAATAATTCACCCCTCCACTTT. Protein sequence: CASSPGQNNSPLHF.

This clone was detected only a few times. The V gene is TRBV27, the J gene TRBJ1-1; tentative D call: TRBD1 (6 bases). The V end lost 8 bases, the J end lost 4 bases, and 20 bases lay between the germline ends. The germline V gene has CDR1 MNHEY and CDR2 SMNVEV (reference sequence). This CDR3 spans 15 amino acids. The CDR3 DNA reads TGTGCCAGCCGCCACCCTACAGGGACGGGCACTGAAGCTTTCTTT. Its protein is CASRHPTGTGTEAFF.

This clone was seen a few times. J is TRBJ2-3 and V is TRBV2; the D gene is possibly TRBD1 (6 bases). The germline V and J ends were trimmed by 5 bases and 3 bases, with 9 bases remaining between them. Germline loops: CDR1 SNHLY, CDR2 FYNNEI. The CDR3 runs 13 residues. CDR3 DNA: TGTGCCAGCAGTACAGGGAAAACAGATACGCAGTATTTT. Translated, it gives CASSTGKTDTQYF.

The genes are TRBV7-2 and TRBJ2-1; 8 bases are shared with TRBD2. CDR1 SGHTA and CDR2 FQGNSA come from the germline V gene. CDR3 length: 15 amino acids. The J segment lost 10 bases and the V segment lost 1 base, leaving 9 bases of the junction unmatched. The CDR3 coding sequence is TGTGCCAGCAGCTTAGTCGGACTAGCCCCTGAAGAGCAGTTCTTC. Amino acid sequence: CASSLVGLAPEEQFF.

This chain uses TRBV10-3 with TRBJ2-1; 11 bases match TRBD2. The trim removed 8 bases at V and 4 bases at J, leaving 7 bases unmatched. This CDR3 comprises 15 residues. Germline assignment: CDR1 ENHRY and CDR2 SYGVKD. For the CDR3, the DNA is TGTGCCATCCGGAAACTAGCGGGAGAATACAATGAGCAGTTCTTC. Translated: CAIRKLAGEYNEQFF.

There are a few counts of this clone. The chain joins TRBV19 to TRBJ2-3; TRBD2 might be the D (5 bases). Per the germline V gene, CDR1 is LNHDA and CDR2 is SQIVND (reference sequence). The CDR3 has 15 residues. V was shortened by 3 bases and J by 7 bases, with 17 bases between the two germline ends. CDR3 amino acids: CASSISAGFTNTQYF. Here the CDR3 DNA reads TGTGCCAGTAGTATCTCTGCGGGTTTCACGAATACGCAGTATTTT.

The gene calls are TRBV2 and TRBJ1-1, with 8 bases aligning to TRBD1. CDR1 and CDR2 (germline): SNHLY, FYNNEI. This CDR3 contains 13 residues. V shed 6 bases and J 7 bases; nucleotides not matched to a gene: 7. The CDR3 coding sequence is TGTGCCAGCAGGTTGGGACAGGAGGTTGAAGCTTTCTTT. Translated, it gives CASRLGQEVEAFF. Based on the CDR3 plus reference TRBV2 and TRBJ1-1, the full variable domain is EPEVTQTPSHQVTQMGQEVILRCVPISNHLYFYWYRQILGQKVEFLVSFYNNEISEKSEIFDDQFSVERPDGSNFTLKIRSTKLEDSAMYFCASRLGQEVEAFFGQGTRLTVV.

CDR3 sequence (DNA): TGTGCCAGCAGTGAAGACGGGGGAAATGAGCAGTTCTTC. Protein product: CASSEDGGNEQFF. J is TRBJ2-1 and V is TRBV2; possible D gene TRBD2, 6 bases. The germline V and J ends were trimmed by 1 base and 7 bases, with 8 bases remaining between them. The CDR3 has 13 amino acids. The V gene's germline CDR1 is SNHLY and CDR2 FYNNEI.

This clone has only one observation. The V call is TRBV6-5, the J call TRBJ1-2; 10 positions match TRBD1. Per germline, CDR1 MNHEY and CDR2 SVGAGI. The ends lost 3 bases at V and 7 bases at J; junction bases unmatched: 8. This CDR3 comprises 15 residues. The CDR3 here is CASSYSGQGVFGYTF. Written as DNA, the CDR3 is TGTGCCAGCAGTTATTCCGGACAGGGGGTTTTTGGCTACACCTTC.